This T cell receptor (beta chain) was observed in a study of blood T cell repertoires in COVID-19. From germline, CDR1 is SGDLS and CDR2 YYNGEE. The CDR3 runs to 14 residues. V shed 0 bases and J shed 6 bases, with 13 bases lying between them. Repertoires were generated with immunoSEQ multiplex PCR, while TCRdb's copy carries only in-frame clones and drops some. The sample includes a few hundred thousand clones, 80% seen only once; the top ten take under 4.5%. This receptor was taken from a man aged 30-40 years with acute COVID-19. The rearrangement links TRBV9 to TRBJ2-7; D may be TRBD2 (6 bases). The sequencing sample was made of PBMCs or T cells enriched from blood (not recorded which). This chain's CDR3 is CASSVVGWDSEQYF. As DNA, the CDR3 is TGTGCCAGCAGCGTAGTAGGTTGGGACTCCGAGCAGTACTTC.